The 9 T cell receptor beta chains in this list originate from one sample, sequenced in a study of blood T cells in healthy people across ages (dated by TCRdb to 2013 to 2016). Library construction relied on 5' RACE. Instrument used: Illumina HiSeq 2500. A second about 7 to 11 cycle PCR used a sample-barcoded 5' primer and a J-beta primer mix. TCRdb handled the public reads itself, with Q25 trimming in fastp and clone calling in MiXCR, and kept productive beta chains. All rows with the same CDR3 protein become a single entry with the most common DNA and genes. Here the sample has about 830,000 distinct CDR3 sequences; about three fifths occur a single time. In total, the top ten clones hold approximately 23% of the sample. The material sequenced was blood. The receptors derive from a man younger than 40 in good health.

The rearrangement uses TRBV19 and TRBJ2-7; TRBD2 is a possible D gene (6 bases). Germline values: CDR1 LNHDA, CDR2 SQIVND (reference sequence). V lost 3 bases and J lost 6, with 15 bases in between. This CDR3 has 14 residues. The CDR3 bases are TGTGCCAGTAGTATCTCGGGACTCGCAGCCGAGCAGTACTTC. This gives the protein CASSISGLAAEQYF.

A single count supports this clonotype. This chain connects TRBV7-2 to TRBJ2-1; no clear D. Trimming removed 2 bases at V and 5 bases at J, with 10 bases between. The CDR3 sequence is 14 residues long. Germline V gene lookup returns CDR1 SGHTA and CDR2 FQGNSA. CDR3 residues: CASSLIPQNNEQFF. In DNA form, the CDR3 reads TGTGCCAGCAGCTTAATCCCCCAGAACAATGAGCAGTTCTTC.

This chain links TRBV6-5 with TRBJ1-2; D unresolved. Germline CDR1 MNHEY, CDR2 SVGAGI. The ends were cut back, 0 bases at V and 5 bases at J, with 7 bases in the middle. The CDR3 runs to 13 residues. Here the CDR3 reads CASSYSIEYGYTF. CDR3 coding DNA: TGTGCCAGCAGTTACTCGATAGAGTATGGCTACACCTTC.

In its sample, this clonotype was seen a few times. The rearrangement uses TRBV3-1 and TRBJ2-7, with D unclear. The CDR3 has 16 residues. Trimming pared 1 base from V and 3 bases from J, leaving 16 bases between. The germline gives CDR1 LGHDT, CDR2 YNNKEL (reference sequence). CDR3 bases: TGTGCCAGCAGCCAAGGGCGTTATAGGATTAACTACGAGCAGTACTTC. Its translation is CASSQGRYRINYEQYF.

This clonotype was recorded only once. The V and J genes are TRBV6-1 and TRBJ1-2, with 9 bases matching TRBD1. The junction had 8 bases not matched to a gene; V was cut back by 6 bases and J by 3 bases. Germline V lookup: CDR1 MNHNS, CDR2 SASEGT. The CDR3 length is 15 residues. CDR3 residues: CASREGQGPDYGYTF. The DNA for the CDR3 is TGTGCCAGCAGGGAGGGACAGGGTCCGGACTATGGCTACACCTTC.

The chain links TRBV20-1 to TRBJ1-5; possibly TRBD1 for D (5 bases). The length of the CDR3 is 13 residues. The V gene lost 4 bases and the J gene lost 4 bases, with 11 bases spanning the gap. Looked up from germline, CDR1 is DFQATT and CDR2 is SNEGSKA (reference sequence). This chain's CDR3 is CSAIRQGNQPQHF. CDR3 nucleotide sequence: TGCAGTGCTATTCGCCAGGGAAATCAGCCCCAGCATTTT.

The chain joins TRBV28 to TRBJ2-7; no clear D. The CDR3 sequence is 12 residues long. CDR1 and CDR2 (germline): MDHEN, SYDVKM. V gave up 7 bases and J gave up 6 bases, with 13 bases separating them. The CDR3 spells CASTKVAAEQYF. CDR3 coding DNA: TGTGCCAGCACAAAGGTTGCTGCCGAGCAGTACTTC.

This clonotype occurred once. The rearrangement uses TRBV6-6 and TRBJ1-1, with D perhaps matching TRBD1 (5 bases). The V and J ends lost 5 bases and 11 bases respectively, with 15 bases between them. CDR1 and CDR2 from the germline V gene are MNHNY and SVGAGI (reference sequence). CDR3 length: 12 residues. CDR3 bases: TGTGCCAGCAGTCCAGGGCGATTCGAGGCTTTCTTT. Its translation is CASSPGRFEAFF.

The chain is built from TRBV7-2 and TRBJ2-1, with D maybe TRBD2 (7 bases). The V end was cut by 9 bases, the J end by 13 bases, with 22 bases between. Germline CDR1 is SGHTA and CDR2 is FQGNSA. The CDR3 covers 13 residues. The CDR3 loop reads CASKRGGAETQFF. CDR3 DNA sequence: TGTGCCAGTAAACGAGGGGGGGCGGAGACCCAGTTCTTC.